A single sample gave rise to the 20 T cell receptor beta chains below, sequenced in a study of immune evolution from preneoplasia to lung adenocarcinoma (dated by TCRdb to 2020 to 2022). The protocol used for the library was the immunoSEQ multiplex PCR assay. This immuneACCESS table, as held by TCRdb, lists in-frame sequences with V and J called but not all clones. Of the missing ones, under half trace to an unresolved V gene in checked studies; the others have no known cause. The sample contains under 3,500 clones, over 60% of them found a single time. Clones ranked in the top ten supply 3.4% of the sample. The sequencing sample was made of FFPE adjacent normal lung tissue. These receptors were taken from a donor aged 70 or older with lung adenocarcinoma.

This sequence joins TRBV5-4 and TRBJ2-3; perhaps TRBD2 as D (6 bases). With 7 bases removed from V and 0 bases from J, the gap between germline ends came to 15 bases. Germline V gene sequence: CDR1 SGHNT, CDR2 YYREEE (reference sequence). The CDR3 contains 15 residues. The DNA of the CDR3 is TGTGCCAGCCGCCGGGACTTAATTAGCACAGATACGCAGTATTTT. Translation: CASRRDLISTDTQYF.

In this sample, this clone turned up once. This chain links TRBV11-2 with TRBJ1-3, with D uncertain. Germline CDR1 and CDR2: SGHAT and FQNNGV. CDR3 length equals 13 residues. V dropped 1 base and J dropped 3 bases, with 4 bases sitting between them. CDR3 sequence: CASSLVVGNTIYF. CDR3 DNA sequence: TGTGCCAGCAGCTTAGTGGTTGGAAACACCATATATTTT.

V gene TRBV19 combines with J gene TRBJ2-7, with 8 positions matching TRBD1. The CDR3 length is 15 residues. The ends lost 6 bases at V and 4 bases at J; junction bases unmatched: 11. Germline loops: CDR1 LNHDA, CDR2 SQIVND (reference sequence). The CDR3 nucleotides read TGTGCCAGTAGCGAAGGACAGGGAGGATCGTACGAGCAGTACTTC. Protein sequence: CASSEGQGGSYEQYF.

Points on this clone: Within the sample, other DNA sequences also encode this same CDR3. This chain joins TRBV19 and TRBJ2-2; 7 bases match TRBD2. Looked up from germline, CDR1 is LNHDA and CDR2 is SQIVND (reference sequence). Unmatched junction bases numbered 0, after V lost 8 bases and J lost 0 bases. The CDR3 extends over 13 amino acids. The CDR3 DNA follows: TGTGCCAGTCGGGGGGCGAACACCGGGGAGCTGTTTTTT. Encoded protein: CASRGANTGELFF. Complete variable domain (other parts from reference TRBV19 and TRBJ2-2): DGGITQSPKYLFRKEGQNVTLSCEQNLNHDAMYWYRQDPGQGLRLIYYSQIVNDFQKGDIAEGYSVSREKKESFPLTVTSAQKNPTAFYLCASRGANTGELFFGEGSRLTVL.

V and J are TRBV10-3 and TRBJ2-3; possibly TRBD2 for D (6 bases). Germline CDR1 and CDR2: ENHRY and SYGVKD. V lost 2 bases to trimming and J lost 6 bases, with 9 bases between them. The CDR3 spans 13 residues. The chain's CDR3 is CAISEGEADTQYF. CDR3 coding DNA: TGTGCCATCAGTGAGGGGGAGGCGGATACGCAGTATTTT.

The chain combines TRBV6-5 with TRBJ2-3; a weak D match, TRBD2 (6 bases). This CDR3 is built from 15 residues. The V end lost 5 bases, the J end lost 4 bases, and 16 bases lay between the germline ends. CDR1 MNHEY and CDR2 SVGAGI come from the germline V gene. CDR3 amino acids: CASSKDYAQADTQYF. The CDR3 coding sequence is TGTGCCAGCAGTAAGGACTACGCACAGGCAGATACGCAGTATTTT.

This clone is deemed large. CDR3 nucleotides: TGTGCCAGCAGCTTTAGACCGGGACTAGCGGCCCAAGAGACCCAGTACTTC. Translating it yields CASSFRPGLAAQETQYF. The chain joins TRBV7-2 to TRBJ2-5, with TRBD2 matching 11 bases. The CDR3 contains 17 residues. Germline lookup yields CDR1 SGHTA and CDR2 FQGNSA. J was trimmed by 1 base and V by 3 bases; bases with no gene match: 7.

The rearrangement links TRBV6-5 to TRBJ2-7, with TRBD2 identical over 7 bases. V dropped 6 bases and J dropped 4; count of bases not matched to a gene: 12. Germline CDR1 is MNHEY and CDR2 is SVGAGI. The CDR3 is 15 amino acids. The CDR3 region is CASSYGGSGKYEQYF. The CDR3 DNA follows: TGTGCCAGCAGCTACGGGGGGAGCGGGAAGTACGAGCAGTACTTC.

This chain joins TRBV7-9 and TRBJ2-5, with D unclear. V gave up 5 bases and J gave up 5 bases, with 3 bases separating them. This CDR3 is 10 amino acids long. Per the germline V gene, CDR1 is SEHNR and CDR2 is FQNEAQ (reference sequence). The CDR3 region has the DNA TGTGCCAGCAGCGGGGAGACCCAGTACTTC. It translates to CASSGETQYF.

In its sample, this clone was seen a few times. This chain links TRBV30 with TRBJ2-2; D uncertain. The CDR3 totals 13 residues. Deletions cut 0 bases from V and 6 bases from J, with 8 bases between. Germline V lookup: CDR1 GTSNPN, CDR2 SVGIG (reference sequence). CDR3 residues: CAWSVLGPGELFF. Written as DNA, the CDR3 is TGTGCCTGGAGTGTACTTGGCCCCGGGGAGCTGTTTTTT.

The chain is built from TRBV2 and TRBJ2-1, with 7 bases matching TRBD2. The V gene's germline CDR1 is SNHLY and CDR2 FYNNEI. V shed 7 bases and J 5 bases; nucleotides not matched to a gene: 8. This CDR3 is 14 amino acids long. The CDR3 DNA reads as TGTGCCAGCATGGGCGGGGAGGGACACAATGAGCAGTTCTTC. Its protein is CASMGGEGHNEQFF.

This sequence joins TRBV30 and TRBJ2-7; D remains ambiguous. The CDR3 extends over 11 amino acids. CDR1 and CDR2 (germline): GTSNPN, SVGIG (reference sequence). The V end was cut by 7 bases, the J end by 1 base, with 8 bases between. CDR3 in amino acids: CAFDISYEQYF. The CDR3 DNA reads TGTGCCTTTGACATTTCCTACGAGCAGTACTTC.

The chain is built from TRBV19 and TRBJ2-7; D remains ambiguous. The V and J ends lost 1 base and 6 bases respectively, with 10 bases between them. Germline V lookup: CDR1 LNHDA, CDR2 SQIVND (reference sequence). The CDR3 is 13 amino acids. The CDR3 here is CASSIAGGPEQYF. The CDR3 DNA is TGTGCCAGTAGTATAGCCGGTGGGCCCGAGCAGTACTTC.

The rearrangement uses TRBV19 and TRBJ1-2; 10 bases fit TRBD1. Germline V gene sequence: CDR1 LNHDA, CDR2 SQIVND (reference sequence). After removal of 4 bases from V and 3 bases from J, the junction contained 14 bases not matched to a gene. There are 18 residues in the CDR3. CDR3 sequence reads: CASSTSVPGQGRDYGYTF. CDR3 bases: TGTGCCAGTAGTACCTCCGTACCGGGACAGGGGAGGGACTATGGCTACACCTTC.

This clone was found a few times. The chain has TRBV4-1 and TRBJ1-5, with no clear D. CDR3 length equals 14 residues. Between the trimmed V and J ends, which lost 1 base and 4 bases, there was a span of 8 bases. Germline lookup yields CDR1 MGHRA and CDR2 YSYEKL. The CDR3 nucleotides read TGCGCCAGCAGCCAAGGAGAAAATAATCAGCCCCAGCATTTT. Encoded protein: CASSQGENNQPQHF.

The genes are TRBV11-3 and TRBJ1-2, with 9 bases that match TRBD1. There are 14 residues in the CDR3. Germline CDR1 and CDR2: SGHNT and YENEEA. J gave up 6 bases and V 5 bases, and 7 bases lay outside the gene matches. The CDR3 region has the DNA TGTGCCAGCAGCCCAGGAAACAGGGGGCATGGCTACACCTTC. Encoded protein: CASSPGNRGHGYTF.

The gene calls are TRBV18 and TRBJ2-5; D is unclear. V lost 2 bases and J lost 3, with 16 bases in between. Germline V CDR1 and CDR2: KGHSH, LQKENI. The CDR3 has 16 residues. The CDR3 DNA is TGTGCCAGCTCACCAGTCTCTATTGGCGCAAAAGAGACCCAGTACTTC. Translated: CASSPVSIGAKETQYF.

The V call is TRBV10-3, the J call TRBJ1-1; no clear D. The germline V gene has CDR1 ENHRY and CDR2 SYGVKD. This CDR3 comprises 13 residues. V gave up 5 bases and J gave up 5 bases, with 12 bases separating them. This chain's CDR3 is CAISLEVRTEAFF. The CDR3 DNA reads TGTGCCATCAGTTTGGAGGTTCGAACTGAAGCTTTCTTT.

The V call is TRBV4-1, the J call TRBJ1-2; D unclear. V lost 3 bases and J 7 bases, leaving 24 bases between the germline ends. This CDR3 has 17 amino acids. Germline V gene sequence: CDR1 MGHRA, CDR2 YSYEKL. The CDR3 is CASSHPRRFGRERGYTF. The CDR3 DNA reads as TGCGCCAGCAGCCACCCCCGCCGGTTCGGACGGGAACGTGGCTACACCTTC.

The chain recombines TRBV7-8 with TRBJ2-5, with TRBD2 identical over 9 bases. The length of the CDR3 is 16 residues. CDR1 is SGHVS and CDR2 is FQNEAQ in the germline V gene. The J segment lost 5 bases and the V segment lost 8 bases, leaving 15 bases of the junction unmatched. The CDR3, as DNA: TGTGCCAGCCTTCCTATAGCGGGAGCGATGTGGGAGACCCAGTACTTC. Translated, it gives CASLPIAGAMWETQYF.